The present T cell receptor (beta chain) was sequenced within a study of read filtering for tumor transcriptome and immune sequencing. Overall study context: RNA-seq yielded only roughly 75 to 1,400 TCR reads, IR-seq about 4 to 10.27 million. Study-wide results and limits: Compared with RNA-seq, IR-seq gave much higher clonotype depth and reliability. Roughly 82% of IR-seq clonotypes had a single read, yet these held around 4% of reads.

This clonotype was counted at least ten times. Antigen: not known. Molecular barcoded adaptors covering alpha/delta and beta/gamma chains were used on roughly 400 ng RNA. TCRdb processed the reads anew with MiXCR; each CDR3 protein has one entry. The data hold fewer than 45,000 distinct CDR3 sequences, with roughly an eighth observed a single time. The V and J ends lost 8 bases and 0 bases, in that order; junction bases with no gene match: 4. CDR3 length equals 14 residues. The V gene's germline CDR1 is DFQATT and CDR2 SNEGSKA (reference sequence). The material sequenced was a population of CD138-negative cells sorted from bone marrow. The source of this sequence is a donor aged 40 or older with multiple myeloma. This chain connects TRBV20-1 to TRBJ2-1; 10 positions agree with TRBD1. CDR3 in DNA: TGCAGTATGGACAGGGGGAGCTCCTACAATGAGCAGTTCTTC. Translation: CSMDRGSSYNEQFF.